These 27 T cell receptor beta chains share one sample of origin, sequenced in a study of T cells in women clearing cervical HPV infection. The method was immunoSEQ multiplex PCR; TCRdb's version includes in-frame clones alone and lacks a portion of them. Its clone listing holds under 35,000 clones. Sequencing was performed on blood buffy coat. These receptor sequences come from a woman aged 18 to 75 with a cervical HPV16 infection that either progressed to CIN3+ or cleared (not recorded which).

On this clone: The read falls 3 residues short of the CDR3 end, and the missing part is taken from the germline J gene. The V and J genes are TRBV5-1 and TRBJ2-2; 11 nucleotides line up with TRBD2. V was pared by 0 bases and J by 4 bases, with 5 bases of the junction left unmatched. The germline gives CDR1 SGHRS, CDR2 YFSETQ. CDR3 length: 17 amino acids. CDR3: CASSLEGTSGLTGELFF. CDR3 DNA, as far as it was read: TGCGCCAGCAGCTTGGAAGGGACTAGCGGACTCACCGGGGAG.

The CDR3 is CASRRTGYEQYF. The sequenced part of the CDR3 DNA is TGTGCCAGCAGGAGAACAGGCTACGAG. This chain links TRBV2 with TRBJ2-7, with D possibly TRBD1 on 5 matching bases. The missing CDR3 end, 3 residues past where the read stops, is filled in from the germline J gene. CDR3 length: 12 amino acids. Germline V gene data show CDR1 as SNHLY and CDR2 as FYNNEI. V was shortened by 6 bases and J by 3 bases, with 9 bases between the two germline ends.

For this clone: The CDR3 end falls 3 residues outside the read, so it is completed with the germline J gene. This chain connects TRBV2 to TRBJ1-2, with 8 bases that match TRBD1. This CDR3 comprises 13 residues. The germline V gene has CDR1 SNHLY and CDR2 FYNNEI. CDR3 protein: CATRGRLTDTYTF. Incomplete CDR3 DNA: TGTGCCACCAGGGGGCGACTCACAGATACC.

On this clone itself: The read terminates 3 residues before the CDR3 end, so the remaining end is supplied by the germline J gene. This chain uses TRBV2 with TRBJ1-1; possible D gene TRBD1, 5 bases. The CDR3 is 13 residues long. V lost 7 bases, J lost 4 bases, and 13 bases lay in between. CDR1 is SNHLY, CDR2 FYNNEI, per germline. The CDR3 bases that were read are TGTGCCAGCAAGGGGACGGGGGGCACTGAA. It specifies CASKGTGGTE. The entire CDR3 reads CASKGTGGTEAFF.

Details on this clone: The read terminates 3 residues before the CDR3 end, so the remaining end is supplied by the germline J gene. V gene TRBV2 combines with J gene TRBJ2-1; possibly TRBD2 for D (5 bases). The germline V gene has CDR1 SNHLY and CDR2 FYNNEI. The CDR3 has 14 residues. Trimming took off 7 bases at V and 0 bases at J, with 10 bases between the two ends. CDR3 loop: CASMDFRSYNEQFF. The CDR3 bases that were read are TGTGCCAGCATGGACTTCCGCTCCTACAATGAG.

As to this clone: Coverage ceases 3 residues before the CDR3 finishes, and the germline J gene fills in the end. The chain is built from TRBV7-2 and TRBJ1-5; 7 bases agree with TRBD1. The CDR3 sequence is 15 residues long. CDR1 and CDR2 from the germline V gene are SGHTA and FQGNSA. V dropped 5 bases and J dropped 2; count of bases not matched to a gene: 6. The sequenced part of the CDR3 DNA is TGTGCCAGCAGCACGAGTACAGGGGGCAATCAGCCC. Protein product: CASSTSTGGNQP. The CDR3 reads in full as CASSTSTGGNQPQHF.

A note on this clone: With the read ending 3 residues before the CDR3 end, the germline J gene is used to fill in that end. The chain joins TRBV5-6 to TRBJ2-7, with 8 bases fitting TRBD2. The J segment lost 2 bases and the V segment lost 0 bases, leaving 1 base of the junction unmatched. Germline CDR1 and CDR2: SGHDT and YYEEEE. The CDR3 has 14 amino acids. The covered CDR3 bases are TGTGCCAGCAGCTTGGGAGCGGGGGCCTACGAG. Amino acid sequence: CASSLGAGAYE. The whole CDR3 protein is CASSLGAGAYEQYF.

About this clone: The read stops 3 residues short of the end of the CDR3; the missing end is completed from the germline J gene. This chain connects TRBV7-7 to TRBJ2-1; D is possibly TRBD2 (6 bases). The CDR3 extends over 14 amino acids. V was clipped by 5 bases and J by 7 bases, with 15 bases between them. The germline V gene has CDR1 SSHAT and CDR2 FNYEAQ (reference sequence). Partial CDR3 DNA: TGTGCCAGCAGCAGGGGACTGTACGGGAATGAG. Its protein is CASSRGLYGNE. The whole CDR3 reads CASSRGLYGNEQFF.

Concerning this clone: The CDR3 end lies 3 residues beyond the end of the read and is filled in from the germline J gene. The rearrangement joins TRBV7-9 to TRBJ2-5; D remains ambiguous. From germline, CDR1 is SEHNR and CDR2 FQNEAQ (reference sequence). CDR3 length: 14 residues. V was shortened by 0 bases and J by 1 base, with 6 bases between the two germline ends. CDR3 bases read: TGTGCCAGCAGCTTAGCACAGACCCAAGAGACC. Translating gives CASSLAQTQET. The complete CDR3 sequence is CASSLAQTQETQYF.

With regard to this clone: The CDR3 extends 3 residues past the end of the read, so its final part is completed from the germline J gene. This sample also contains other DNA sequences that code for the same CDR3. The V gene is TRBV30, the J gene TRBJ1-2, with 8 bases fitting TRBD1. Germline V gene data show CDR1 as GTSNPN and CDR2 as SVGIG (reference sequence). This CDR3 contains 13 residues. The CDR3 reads CAWSDRTGLGYTF. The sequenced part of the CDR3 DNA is TGTGCCTGGAGTGACCGGACAGGGCTAGGT.

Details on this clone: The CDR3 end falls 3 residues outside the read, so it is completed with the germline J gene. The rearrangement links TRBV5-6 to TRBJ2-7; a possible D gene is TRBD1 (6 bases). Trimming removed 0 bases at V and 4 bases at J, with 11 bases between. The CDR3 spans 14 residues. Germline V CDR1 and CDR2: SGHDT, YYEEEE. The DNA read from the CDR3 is TGTGCCAGCAGCTTGGCCAACAGGGTGTACGAG. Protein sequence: CASSLANRVYE. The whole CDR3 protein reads CASSLANRVYEQYF.

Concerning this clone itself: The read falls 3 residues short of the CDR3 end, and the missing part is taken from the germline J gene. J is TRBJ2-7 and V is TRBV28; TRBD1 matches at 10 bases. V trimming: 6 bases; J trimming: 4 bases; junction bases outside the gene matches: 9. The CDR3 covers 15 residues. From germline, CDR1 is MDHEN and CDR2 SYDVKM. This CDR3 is CASRSIDRGRYEQYF. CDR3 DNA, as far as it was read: TGTGCCAGCAGATCTATCGACAGGGGGCGGTACGAG.

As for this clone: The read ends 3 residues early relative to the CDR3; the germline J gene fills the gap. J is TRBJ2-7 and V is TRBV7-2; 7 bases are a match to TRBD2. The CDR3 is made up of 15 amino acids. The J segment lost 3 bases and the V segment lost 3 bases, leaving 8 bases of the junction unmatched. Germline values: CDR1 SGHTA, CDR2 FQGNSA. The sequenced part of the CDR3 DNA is TGTGCCAGCAGCTTGGATGGCGGGGACTACTACGAG. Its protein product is CASSLDGGDYYE. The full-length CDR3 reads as CASSLDGGDYYEQYF.

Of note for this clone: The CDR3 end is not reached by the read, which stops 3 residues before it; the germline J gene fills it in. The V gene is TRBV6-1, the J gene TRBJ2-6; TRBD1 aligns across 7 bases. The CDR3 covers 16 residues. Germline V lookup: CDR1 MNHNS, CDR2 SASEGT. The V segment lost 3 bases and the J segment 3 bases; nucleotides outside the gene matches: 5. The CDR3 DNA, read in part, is TGTGCCAGCAGTGAGAGACAGGGAGTTGGGGCCAACGTC. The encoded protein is CASSERQGVGANV. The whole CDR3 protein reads CASSERQGVGANVLTF.

The CDR3 loop is CASSPVAPQGYTQYF. CDR3 bases read: TGTGCCAGCAGCCCCGTGGCTCCTCAAGGCTATACG. The J gene is TRBJ2-3, the V gene TRBV28; no definite D call. The missing CDR3 end, 3 residues past where the read stops, is filled in from the germline J gene. V was clipped by 6 bases and J by 7 bases, with 20 bases between them. Germline V gives CDR1 MDHEN, CDR2 SYDVKM. The CDR3 covers 15 residues.

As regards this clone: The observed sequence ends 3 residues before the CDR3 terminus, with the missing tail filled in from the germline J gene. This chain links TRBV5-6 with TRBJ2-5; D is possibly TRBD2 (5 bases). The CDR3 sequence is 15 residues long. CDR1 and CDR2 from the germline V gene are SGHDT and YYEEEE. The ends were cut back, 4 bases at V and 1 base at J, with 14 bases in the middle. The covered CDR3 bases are TGTGCCAGCAGCGCCGCCGCCAGCGGCCAAGAGACC. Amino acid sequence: CASSAAASGQET. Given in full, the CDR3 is CASSAAASGQETQYF.

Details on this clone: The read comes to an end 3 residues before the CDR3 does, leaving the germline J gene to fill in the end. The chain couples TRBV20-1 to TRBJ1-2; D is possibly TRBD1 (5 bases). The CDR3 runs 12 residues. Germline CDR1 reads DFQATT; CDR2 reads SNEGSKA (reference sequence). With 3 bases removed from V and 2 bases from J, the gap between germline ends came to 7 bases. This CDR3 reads CSASEGNYGYTF. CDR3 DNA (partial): TGCAGTGCTAGTGAGGGGAACTATGGC.

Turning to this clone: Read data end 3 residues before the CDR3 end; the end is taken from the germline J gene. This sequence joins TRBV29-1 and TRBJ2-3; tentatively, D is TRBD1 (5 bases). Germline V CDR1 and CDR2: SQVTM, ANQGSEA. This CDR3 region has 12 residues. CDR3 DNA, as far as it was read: TGCAGCGTTGACTTGGGGCAAGAGACG. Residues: CSVDLGQET. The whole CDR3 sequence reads CSVDLGQETQYF.

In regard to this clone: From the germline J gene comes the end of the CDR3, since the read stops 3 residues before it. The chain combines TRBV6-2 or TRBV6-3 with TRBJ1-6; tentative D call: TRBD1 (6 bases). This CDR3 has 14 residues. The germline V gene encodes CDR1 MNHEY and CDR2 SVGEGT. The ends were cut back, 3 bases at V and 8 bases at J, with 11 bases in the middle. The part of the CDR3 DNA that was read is TGTGCCAGCAGTTATAAGGACAGTTATTCACCC. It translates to CASSYKDSYSP. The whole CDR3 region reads CASSYKDSYSPLHF.

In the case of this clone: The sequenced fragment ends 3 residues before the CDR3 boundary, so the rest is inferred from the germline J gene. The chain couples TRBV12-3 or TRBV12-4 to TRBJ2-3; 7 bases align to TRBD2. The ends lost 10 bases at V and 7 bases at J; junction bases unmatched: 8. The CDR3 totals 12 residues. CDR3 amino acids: CATKWGGNTQYF. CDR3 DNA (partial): TGTGCCACCAAATGGGGGGGAAATACG.

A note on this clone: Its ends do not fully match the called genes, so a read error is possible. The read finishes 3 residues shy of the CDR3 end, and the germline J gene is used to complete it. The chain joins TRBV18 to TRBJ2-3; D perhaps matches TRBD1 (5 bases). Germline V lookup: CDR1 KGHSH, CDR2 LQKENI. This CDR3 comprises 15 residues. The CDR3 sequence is CASSPGRALQDAQYF. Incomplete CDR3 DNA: TGTGCCAGCTCACCGGGCAGGGCCCTACAAGATGCG.

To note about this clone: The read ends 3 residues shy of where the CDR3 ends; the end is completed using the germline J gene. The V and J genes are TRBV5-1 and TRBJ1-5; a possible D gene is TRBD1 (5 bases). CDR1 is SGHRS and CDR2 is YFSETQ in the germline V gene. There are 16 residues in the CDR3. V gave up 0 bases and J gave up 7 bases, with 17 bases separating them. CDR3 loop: CASSLEGRGRGQPQHF. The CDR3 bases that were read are TGCGCCAGCAGCTTGGAGGGAAGGGGCAGAGGACAGCCC.

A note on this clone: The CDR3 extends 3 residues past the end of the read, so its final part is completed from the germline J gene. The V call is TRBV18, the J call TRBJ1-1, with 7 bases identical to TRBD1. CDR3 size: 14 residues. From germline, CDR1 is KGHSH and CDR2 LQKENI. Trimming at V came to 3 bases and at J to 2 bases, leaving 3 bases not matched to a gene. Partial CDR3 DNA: TGTGCCAGCTCACCCGGGACAGTTAACACTGAA. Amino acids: CASSPGTVNTE. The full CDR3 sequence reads CASSPGTVNTEAFF.

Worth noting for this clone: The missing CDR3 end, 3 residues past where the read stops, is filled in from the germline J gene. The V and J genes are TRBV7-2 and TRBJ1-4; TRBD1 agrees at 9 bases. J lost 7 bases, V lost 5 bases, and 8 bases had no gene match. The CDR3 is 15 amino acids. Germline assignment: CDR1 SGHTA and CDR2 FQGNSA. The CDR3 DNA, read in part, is TGTGCCAGCAGCGCCCGGACAGGGGCGGCTGAAAAA. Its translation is CASSARTGAAEK. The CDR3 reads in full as CASSARTGAAEKLFF.

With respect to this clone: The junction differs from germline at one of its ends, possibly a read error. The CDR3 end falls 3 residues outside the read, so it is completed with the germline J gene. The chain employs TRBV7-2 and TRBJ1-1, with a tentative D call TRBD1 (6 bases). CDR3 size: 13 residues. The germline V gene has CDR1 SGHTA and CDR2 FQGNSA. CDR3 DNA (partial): TGTGCCAGCAACTTAGGGGGGCAGCTTGAA. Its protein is CASNLGGQLE. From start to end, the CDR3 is CASNLGGQLEAFF.

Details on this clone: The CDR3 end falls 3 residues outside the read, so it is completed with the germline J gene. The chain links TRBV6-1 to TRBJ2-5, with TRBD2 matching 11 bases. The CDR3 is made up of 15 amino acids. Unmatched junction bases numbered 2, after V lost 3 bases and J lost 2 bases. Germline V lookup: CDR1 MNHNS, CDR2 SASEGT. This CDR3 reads CASSEGLAEQETQYF. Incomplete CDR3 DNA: TGTGCCAGCAGTGAGGGACTAGCGGAGCAAGAGACC.

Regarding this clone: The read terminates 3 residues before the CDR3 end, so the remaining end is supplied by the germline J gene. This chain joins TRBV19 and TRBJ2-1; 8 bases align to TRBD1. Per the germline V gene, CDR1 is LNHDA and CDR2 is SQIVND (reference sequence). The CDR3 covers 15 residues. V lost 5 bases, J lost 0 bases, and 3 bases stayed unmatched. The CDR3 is CASSGQGHSYNEQFF. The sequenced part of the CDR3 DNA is TGTGCCAGTAGTGGACAGGGACACTCCTACAATGAG.